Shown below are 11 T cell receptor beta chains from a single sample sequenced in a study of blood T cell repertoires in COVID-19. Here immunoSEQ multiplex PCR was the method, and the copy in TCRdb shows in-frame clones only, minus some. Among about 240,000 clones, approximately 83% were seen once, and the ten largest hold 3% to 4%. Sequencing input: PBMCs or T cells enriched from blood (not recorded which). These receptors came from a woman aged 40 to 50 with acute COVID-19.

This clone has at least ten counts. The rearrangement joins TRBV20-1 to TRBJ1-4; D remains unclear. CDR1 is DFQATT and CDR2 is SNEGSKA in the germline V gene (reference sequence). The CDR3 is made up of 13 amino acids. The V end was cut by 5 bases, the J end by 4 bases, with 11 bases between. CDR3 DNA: TGCAGTGCTCGTGGACTGATTAATGAAAAACTGTTTTTT. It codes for CSARGLINEKLFF.

The CDR3: CASSNTGVEETQYF. The CDR3, as DNA: TGCGCCAGCAGCAATACAGGGGTGGAAGAGACCCAGTACTTC. The chain links TRBV5-1 to TRBJ2-5, with 7 bases fitting TRBD1. CDR3 length: 14 amino acids. Germline values: CDR1 SGHRS, CDR2 YFSETQ. V lost 4 bases and J lost 3; bases outside the gene matches: 6. The whole variable domain, remainder taken from reference TRBV5-1 and TRBJ2-5, is KAGVTQTPRYLIKTRGQQVTLSCSPISGHRSVSWYQQTPGQGLQFLFEYFSETQRNKGNFPGRFSGRQFSNSRSEMNVSTLELGDSALYLCASSNTGVEETQYFGPGTRLLVL.

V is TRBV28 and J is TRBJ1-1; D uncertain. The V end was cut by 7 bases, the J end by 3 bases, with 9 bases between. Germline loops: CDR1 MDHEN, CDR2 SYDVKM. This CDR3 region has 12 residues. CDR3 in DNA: TGTGCCAGCATACATCGGGACACTGAAGCTTTCTTT. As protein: CASIHRDTEAFF.

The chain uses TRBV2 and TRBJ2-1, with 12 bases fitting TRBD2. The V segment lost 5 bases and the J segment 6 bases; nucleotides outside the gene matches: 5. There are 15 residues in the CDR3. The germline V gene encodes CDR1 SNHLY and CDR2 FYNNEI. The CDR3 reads CASSSSGGVVNEQFF. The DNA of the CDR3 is TGTGCCAGCAGTTCTAGCGGGGGGGTTGTCAATGAGCAGTTCTTC.

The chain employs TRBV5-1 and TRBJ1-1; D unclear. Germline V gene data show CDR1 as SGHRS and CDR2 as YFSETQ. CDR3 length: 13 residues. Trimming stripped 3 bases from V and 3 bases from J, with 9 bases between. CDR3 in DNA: TGCGCCAGCAGCTCCCGAGTGGACACTGAAGCTTTCTTT. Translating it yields CASSSRVDTEAFF.

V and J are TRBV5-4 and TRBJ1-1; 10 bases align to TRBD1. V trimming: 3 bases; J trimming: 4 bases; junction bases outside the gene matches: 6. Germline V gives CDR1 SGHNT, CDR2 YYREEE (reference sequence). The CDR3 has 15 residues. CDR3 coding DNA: TGTGCCAGCAGCTGGGACAGGGGTTTGAGCACTGAAGCTTTCTTT. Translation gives CASSWDRGLSTEAFF.

This CDR3 reads CASSQELGGSYEQYF. The CDR3 nucleotides read TGCGCCAGCAGCCAAGAGTTAGGCGGGAGTTACGAGCAGTACTTC. The chain joins TRBV4-1 to TRBJ2-7; 7 bases line up with TRBD2. This CDR3 contains 15 residues. J lost 4 bases, V lost 0 bases, and 6 bases had no gene match. Germline lookup yields CDR1 MGHRA and CDR2 YSYEKL.

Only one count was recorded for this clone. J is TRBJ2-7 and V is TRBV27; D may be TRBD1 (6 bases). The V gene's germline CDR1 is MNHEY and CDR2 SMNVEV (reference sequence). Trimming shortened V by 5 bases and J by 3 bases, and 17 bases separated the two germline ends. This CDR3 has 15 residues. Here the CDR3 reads CASSPRPWTDYEQYF. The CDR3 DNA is TGTGCCAGCAGTCCCCGACCCTGGACAGACTACGAGCAGTACTTC.

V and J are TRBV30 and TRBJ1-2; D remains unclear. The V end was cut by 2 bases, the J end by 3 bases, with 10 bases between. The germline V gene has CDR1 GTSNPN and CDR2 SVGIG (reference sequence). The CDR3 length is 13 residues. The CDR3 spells CAWSPAEDYGYTF. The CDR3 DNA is TGTGCCTGGAGTCCCGCGGAGGACTATGGCTACACCTTC.

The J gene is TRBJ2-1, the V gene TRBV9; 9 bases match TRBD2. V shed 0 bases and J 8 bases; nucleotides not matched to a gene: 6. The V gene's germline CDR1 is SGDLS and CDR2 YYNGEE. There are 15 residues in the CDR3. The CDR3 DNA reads TGTGCCAGCAGCGTAGAGCCTAGCGGGACTTATGAGCAGTTCTTC. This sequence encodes CASSVEPSGTYEQFF.

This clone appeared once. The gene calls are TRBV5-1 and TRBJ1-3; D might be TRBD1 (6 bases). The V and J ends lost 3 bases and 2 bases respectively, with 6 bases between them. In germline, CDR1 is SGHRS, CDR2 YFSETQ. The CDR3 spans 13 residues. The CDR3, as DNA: TGCGCCAGCAGCTGGGGGCCTGGAAACACCATATATTTT. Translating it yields CASSWGPGNTIYF.